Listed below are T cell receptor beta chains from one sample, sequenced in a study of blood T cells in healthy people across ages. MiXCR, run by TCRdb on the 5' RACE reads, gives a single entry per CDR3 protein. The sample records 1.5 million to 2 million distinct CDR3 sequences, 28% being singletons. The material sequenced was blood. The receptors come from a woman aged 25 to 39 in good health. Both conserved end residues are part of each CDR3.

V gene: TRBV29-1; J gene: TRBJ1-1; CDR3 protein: CSSRGGMNTEAFF
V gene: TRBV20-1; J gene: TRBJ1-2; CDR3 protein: CSARAWGQNYGYTF
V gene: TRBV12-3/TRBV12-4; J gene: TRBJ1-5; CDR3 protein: CASSLQGVFRPQHF
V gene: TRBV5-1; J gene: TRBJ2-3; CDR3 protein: CASSQGRAGPSTDTQYF
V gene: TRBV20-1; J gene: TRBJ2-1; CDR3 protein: CSAANPSRAYNEQFF
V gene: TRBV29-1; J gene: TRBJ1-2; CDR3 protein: CSSYALPYGYTF
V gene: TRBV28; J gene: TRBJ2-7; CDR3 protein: CAARGSGQGYEQYF
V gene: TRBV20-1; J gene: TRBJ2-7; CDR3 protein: CSATTISDRVGEQYF
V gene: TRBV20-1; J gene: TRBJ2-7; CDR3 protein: CSATTGTGGFEQYF
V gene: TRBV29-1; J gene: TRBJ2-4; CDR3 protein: CSVGDSSHNEQYF
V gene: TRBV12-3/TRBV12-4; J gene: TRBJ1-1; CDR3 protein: CASSFPRGEAFF
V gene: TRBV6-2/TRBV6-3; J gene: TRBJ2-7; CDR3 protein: CASRQTSATSYEQYF
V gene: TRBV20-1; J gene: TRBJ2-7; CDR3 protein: CSARDATRVAGGYEQYF
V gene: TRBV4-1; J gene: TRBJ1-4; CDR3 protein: CASSQVGNGNEKLFF
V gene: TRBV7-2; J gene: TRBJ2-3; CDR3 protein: CASSPGLALTDTQYF
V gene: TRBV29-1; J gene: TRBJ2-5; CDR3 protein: CSVDWTGQETQYF
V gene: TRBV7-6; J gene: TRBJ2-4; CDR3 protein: CASSLAYRGTGENIQYF
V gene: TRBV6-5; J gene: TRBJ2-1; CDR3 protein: CASRDLTSGTYEQFF
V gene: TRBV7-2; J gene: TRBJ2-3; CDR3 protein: CASSPNSGGKDTQYF
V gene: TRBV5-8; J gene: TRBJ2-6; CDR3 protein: CASTPIGGSGANVLTF
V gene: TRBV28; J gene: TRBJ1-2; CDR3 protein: CASTLDRGPNYGYTF
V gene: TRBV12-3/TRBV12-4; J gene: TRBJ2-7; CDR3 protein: CASSLSRGVQYF
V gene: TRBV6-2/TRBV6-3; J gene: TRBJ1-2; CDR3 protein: CASSHTRDRAHYYGRTF
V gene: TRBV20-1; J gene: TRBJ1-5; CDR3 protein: CSARRTGSNQPQHF
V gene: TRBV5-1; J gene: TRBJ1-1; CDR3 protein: CASSLDLLYTEAFF
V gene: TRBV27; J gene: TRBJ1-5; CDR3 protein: CASSKSTSNQPQHF
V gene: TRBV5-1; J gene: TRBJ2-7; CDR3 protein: CASNVGSRNNYEQYF